This T cell receptor beta chain stems from a study of shared clonotypes between healthy human individuals. Study details: The donor group consisted of two women and a few men, aged 18 to 49.

Deep was the level at which the assay was run. Sequencing was performed with immunoSEQ multiplex PCR; in TCRdb, only in-frame clones are kept and a portion is missing. In the table there are approximately 740,000 clones, around 72% of which are singletons. Comments on this clone: Antigen specificity is unknown.

V lost 5 bases to trimming and J lost 8 bases, with 12 bases between them. Germline CDR1 and CDR2: SGHAT and FQNNGV. This CDR3 contains 13 residues. General observations from the study: Rarefaction analysis demonstrated incomplete sorted-subset sequencing notwithstanding large depth.

The source material was memory CD4+ T cells sorted from blood. Regarding subset: CD45RA-negative fraction. The receptor was isolated from a woman younger than 45 in good health. The chain links TRBV11-2 to TRBJ1-4; no firm D call. The CDR3 DNA is TGTGCCAGCAGCCCTGGGCAAGAAGAAAAACTGTTTTTT. It translates to CASSPGQEEKLFF.